This entry lists 32 T cell receptor beta chains sequenced from one sample in a study of blood T cells in healthy people across ages. With a J-beta primer mix and a sample-barcoded 5' primer, a second PCR ran about 7 to 12 cycles. One entry per CDR3 protein results from TCRdb running MiXCR on the 5' RACE reads. The sample shows roughly 830,000 distinct CDR3 sequences, roughly 60% of them seen only once. The sample was blood. These receptor sequences come from a man aged 30-40 years in good health.

This clonotype was seen more than once but under ten times. The rearrangement links TRBV3-1 to TRBJ2-3; TRBD1 agrees at 7 bases. Germline lookup yields CDR1 LGHDT and CDR2 YNNKEL (reference sequence). The V gene end was trimmed by 6 bases and the J gene end by 4 bases; junction bases not matched to a gene: 10. This CDR3 is 15 amino acids long. This chain's CDR3 is CASRGDRVYADTQYF. DNA for the CDR3: TGTGCCAGCAGGGGAGACAGGGTGTATGCAGATACGCAGTATTTT.

The rearrangement joins TRBV20-1 to TRBJ2-1, with D possibly called TRBD1 or TRBD2 (5 bases each). This CDR3 is 16 amino acids long. Germline V gene data show CDR1 as DFQATT and CDR2 as SNEGSKA (reference sequence). With 0 bases removed from V and 5 bases from J, the gap between germline ends came to 17 bases. CDR3 protein: CSARDPGASGDNEQFF. The CDR3 coding sequence is TGCAGTGCTAGAGATCCCGGGGCTTCTGGGGACAATGAGCAGTTCTTC.

The sample holds a few counts of this clonotype. This rearrangement joins TRBV5-1 to TRBJ1-1; TRBD1 aligns across 8 bases. Trimming took 6 bases from V and 3 from J; bases not matched to a gene: 10. This CDR3 comprises 15 residues. CDR1 and CDR2 (germline): SGHRS, YFSETQ. The CDR3: CASTREDRAYTEAFF. As DNA, the CDR3 is TGCGCCAGCACCAGGGAGGACAGGGCTTACACTGAAGCTTTCTTT.

This clonotype was counted only a few times. The gene calls are TRBV5-1 and TRBJ1-2; no reliable D call. This CDR3 has 15 amino acids. The germline V gene has CDR1 SGHRS and CDR2 YFSETQ. V dropped 1 base and J dropped 5 bases, with 15 bases sitting between them. CDR3 sequence (DNA): TGCGCCAGCAGCTTGACGACGGAGAACTTATATGGCTACACCTTC. Protein: CASSLTTENLYGYTF.

The chain carries TRBV3-1 and TRBJ2-3, with no clear D. Germline assignment: CDR1 LGHDT and CDR2 YNNKEL (reference sequence). CDR3 length equals 14 residues. V gave up 1 base and J gave up 6 bases, with 11 bases separating them. CDR3 sequence (DNA): TGTGCCAGCAGCCAAGGACTTGAGGTTGATACGCAGTATTTT. It codes for CASSQGLEVDTQYF.

V is TRBV7-2 and J is TRBJ1-1, with D unclear. Germline V gene data show CDR1 as SGHTA and CDR2 as FQGNSA. V lost 1 base, J lost 0 bases, and 9 bases lay in between. This CDR3 spans 15 amino acids. The CDR3 is CASSLGGLLNTEAFF. DNA of the CDR3: TGTGCCAGCAGCTTAGGAGGTCTACTGAACACTGAAGCTTTCTTT.

This clonotype was found a few times. The V gene is TRBV4-2, the J gene TRBJ2-1, with D uncertain. Germline CDR1 reads LGHNA; CDR2 reads YNFKEQ. Trimming removed 0 bases from V and 7 bases from J, with 4 bases in between. The CDR3 covers 12 residues. The CDR3 DNA follows: TGTGCCAGCAGCCAAGATGGGAATGAGCAGTTCTTC. Its translation is CASSQDGNEQFF.

The V and J genes are TRBV7-9 and TRBJ2-2, with 9 positions matching TRBD1. Germline V gene lookup returns CDR1 SEHNR and CDR2 FQNEAQ (reference sequence). The CDR3 loop spans 15 amino acids. J lost 1 base, V lost 4 bases, and 1 base had no gene match. CDR3 region: CASSSDRGNTGELFF. The CDR3 bases are TGTGCCAGCAGCTCGGACAGGGGGAACACCGGGGAGCTGTTTTTT.

The CDR3 DNA sequence: TGTGCCAGCAGCTGGCGGACTAGCGCAGATACGCAGTATTTT. It codes for CASSWRTSADTQYF. This chain joins TRBV5-5 and TRBJ2-3; the match to TRBD2 covers 9 bases. Germline values: CDR1 SGHKS, CDR2 YYEKEE (reference sequence). With 3 bases clipped from V and 4 bases from J, the junction kept 3 bases outside the gene matches. This CDR3 region has 14 residues.

The chain links TRBV7-2 to TRBJ2-1, with 9 bases lining up with TRBD1. V dropped 0 bases and J dropped 8; count of bases not matched to a gene: 8. The V gene's germline CDR1 is SGHTA and CDR2 FQGNSA. CDR3 size: 16 residues. CDR3 in amino acids: CASSLAGQGYYDEQFF. In nucleotides, the CDR3 is TGTGCCAGCAGCTTAGCAGGACAGGGGTATTACGATGAGCAGTTCTTC.

The V and J genes are TRBV4-3 and TRBJ2-1, with TRBD2 matching over 12 bases. CDR1 is LGHNA and CDR2 is YSLEER in the germline V gene. Trimming cost V 6 bases and J 9 bases; bases outside gene matches: 12. The CDR3 covers 16 residues. The CDR3 reads CASSFRASGGAGEQFF. DNA of the CDR3: TGCGCCAGCAGTTTTCGGGCTAGCGGGGGGGCGGGTGAGCAGTTCTTC.

The gene calls are TRBV5-6 and TRBJ2-1; no definite D call. Per germline, CDR1 SGHDT and CDR2 YYEEEE. V lost 1 base and J lost 0, with 8 bases in between. The CDR3 length is 15 residues. CDR3 DNA sequence: TGTGCCAGCAGCTTGTGGCCGAGCTCCTACAATGAGCAGTTCTTC. Encoded protein: CASSLWPSSYNEQFF.

This clonotype was counted a few times. This chain joins TRBV20-1 and TRBJ2-1; TRBD2 matches 10 bases. With 1 base clipped from V and 0 bases from J, the junction kept 9 bases outside the gene matches. The CDR3 totals 18 residues. The germline V gene encodes CDR1 DFQATT and CDR2 SNEGSKA (reference sequence). CDR3 in amino acids: CSARGLAGAPSSYNEQFF. CDR3 DNA sequence: TGCAGTGCTAGAGGCCTAGCGGGGGCCCCGAGCTCCTACAATGAGCAGTTCTTC.

J is TRBJ1-5 and V is TRBV5-5; 10 nucleotides match TRBD1. V lost 3 bases, J lost 6 bases, and 6 bases stayed unmatched. The CDR3 length is 15 residues. Looked up from germline, CDR1 is SGHKS and CDR2 is YYEKEE (reference sequence). The DNA for the CDR3 is TGTGCCAGCAGCTGGGGGACAGGGGATGGTCAGCCCCAGCATTTT. It encodes CASSWGTGDGQPQHF.

The chain carries TRBV20-1 and TRBJ1-6, with D possibly TRBD1 on 6 matching bases. Germline lookup yields CDR1 DFQATT and CDR2 SNEGSKA (reference sequence). Trimming removed 5 bases at V and 10 bases at J, with 15 bases between. This CDR3 spans 13 amino acids. The CDR3 region is CSAQEPGDSPLHF. CDR3 nucleotide sequence: TGCAGTGCTCAAGAACCAGGGGACTCACCCCTCCACTTT.

This clonotype appeared once. Here the CDR3 reads CASSQDGGGRSYEQYF. The CDR3 DNA reads TGCGCCAGCAGCCAAGACGGGGGTGGCAGATCCTACGAGCAGTACTTC. The V and J genes are TRBV4-3 and TRBJ2-7; possible D gene TRBD2, 6 bases. The length of the CDR3 is 16 residues. Germline CDR1 and CDR2: LGHNA and YSLEER. V was cut by 0 bases and J by 1 base, with 13 bases left in between.

The V and J genes are TRBV20-1 and TRBJ2-7, with D maybe TRBD1 (5 bases). Germline assignment: CDR1 DFQATT and CDR2 SNEGSKA (reference sequence). The V end lost 6 bases, the J end lost 3 bases, and 18 bases lay between the germline ends. The CDR3 is 14 residues long. In nucleotides, the CDR3 is TGCAGTGCGGCCGCGGCAGGGCGTTACTACGAGCAGTACTTC. Its translation is CSAAAAGRYYEQYF.

The chain combines TRBV6-6 with TRBJ1-2; 8 nucleotides line up with TRBD1. Germline V gene lookup returns CDR1 MNHNY and CDR2 SVGAGI (reference sequence). Germline trimming cut 3 bases from V and 2 bases from J; bases unmatched to any gene: 8. The CDR3 loop spans 16 amino acids. In nucleotides, the CDR3 is TGTGCCAGCAGTTATCTTAGACAGGGGAAGAACTATGGCTACACCTTC. Translated, it gives CASSYLRQGKNYGYTF.

About this clonotype itself: Here the CDR3 omits its conserved ending phenylalanine or tryptophan, so a read error is the likely source. The V gene is TRBV27, the J gene TRBJ2-7, with D perhaps TRBD2 (6 bases). Germline V gene sequence: CDR1 MNHEY, CDR2 SMNVEV (reference sequence). With 5 bases removed from V and 2 bases from J, the gap between germline ends came to 16 bases. CDR3 length equals 15 residues. The CDR3 protein is CASSPRLGGTYEQYS. In nucleotides, the CDR3 is TGTGCCAGCAGTCCCCGACTGGGGGGTACCTACGAGCAGTACTCC.

This sequence joins TRBV10-3 and TRBJ2-1, with 10 bases that match TRBD2. V trimming: 7 bases; J trimming: 6 bases; junction bases outside the gene matches: 6. The CDR3 loop spans 14 amino acids. Germline V gives CDR1 ENHRY, CDR2 SYGVKD. The CDR3 loop reads CAITPSGGRNEQFF. For the CDR3, the DNA is TGTGCCATCACCCCTAGCGGGGGCCGCAATGAGCAGTTCTTC.

This clonotype was counted a few times. The chain joins TRBV4-3 to TRBJ2-4; D gene ambiguous. The CDR3 has 17 residues. Trimming stripped 0 bases from V and 6 bases from J, with 18 bases between. Germline values: CDR1 LGHNA, CDR2 YSLEER. The DNA for the CDR3 is TGCGCCAGCAGCCAAGAGTCGGTCCGGGTATGGGGAAACATTCAGTACTTC. This sequence encodes CASSQESVRVWGNIQYF.

This clonotype came up many times. The genes are TRBV7-2 and TRBJ1-2; D is perhaps TRBD1 (6 bases). CDR1 is SGHTA, CDR2 FQGNSA, per germline. With 5 bases removed from V and 1 base from J, the gap between germline ends came to 8 bases. The CDR3 spans 13 residues. CDR3 nucleotide sequence: TGTGCCAGCAGCCCGGACAGTAACTATGGCTACACCTTC. Translation gives CASSPDSNYGYTF.

The genes are TRBV12-3 or TRBV12-4 and TRBJ2-1, with 9 nucleotides matching TRBD1. Trimming removed 5 bases from V and 9 bases from J; junction bases left unmatched: 8. This CDR3 is built from 14 residues. Here the CDR3 reads CASSDRGSGGEQFF. In DNA, the CDR3 is TGTGCCAGCAGTGACAGGGGGTCAGGGGGTGAGCAGTTCTTC.

Only a few counts were recorded for this clonotype. The chain recombines TRBV6-1 with TRBJ2-7; 7 nucleotides agree with TRBD1. Losses at the gene ends were 5 bases for V and 0 bases for J; bases not matched to a gene: 7. From germline, CDR1 is MNHNS and CDR2 SASEGT. This CDR3 has 15 residues. The CDR3 loop is CASSPDRVSSYEQYF. The CDR3 DNA follows: TGTGCCAGCAGTCCCGACAGGGTGAGCTCCTACGAGCAGTACTTC.

J is TRBJ2-5 and V is TRBV7-6; a weak D match, TRBD1 (5 bases). CDR1 is SGHVS, CDR2 FNYEAQ, per germline. The V and J ends lost 7 bases and 0 bases respectively, with 9 bases between them. The CDR3 is 13 residues long. CDR3 protein: CASNHRYQETQYF. In DNA, the CDR3 is TGTGCCAGCAACCACAGGTACCAAGAGACCCAGTACTTC.

The chain is built from TRBV27 and TRBJ2-1; 13 positions agree with TRBD2. Trimming at V came to 1 base and at J to 3 bases, leaving 3 bases not matched to a gene. Germline V lookup: CDR1 MNHEY, CDR2 SMNVEV (reference sequence). The CDR3 sequence is 17 residues long. The CDR3: CASSLWGLAGIYNEQFF. The CDR3 nucleotides read TGTGCCAGCAGTTTATGGGGACTAGCGGGGATCTACAATGAGCAGTTCTTC.

The chain carries TRBV12-3 or TRBV12-4 and TRBJ2-5; D is uncertain. TRBJ2-7 matches the DNA end more closely, so the J call is doubtful. This CDR3 contains 13 residues. The CDR3 DNA reads as TGTGCCAGCAGTTTAGCCCCCTGGCACGAGCAGTACTTC. Encoded protein: CASSLAPWHEQYF.

The chain recombines TRBV7-2 with TRBJ2-1; D uncertain. The CDR3 sequence is 15 residues long. V dropped 5 bases and J dropped 6 bases, with 17 bases sitting between them. The germline V gene has CDR1 SGHTA and CDR2 FQGNSA. The CDR3 nucleotides are TGTGCCAGCAGCCTATTAGGTGGGGAATTCAATGAGCAGTTCTTC. This codes for CASSLLGGEFNEQFF.

This chain connects TRBV20-1 to TRBJ1-6, with D unclear. The CDR3 extends over 15 amino acids. V gave up 0 bases and J gave up 9 bases, with 15 bases separating them. Germline CDR1 and CDR2: DFQATT and SNEGSKA (reference sequence). CDR3 sequence reads: CSARDGRNRISPLHF. For the CDR3, the DNA is TGCAGTGCTAGAGATGGGAGGAACCGAATTTCACCCCTCCACTTT.

This chain links TRBV3-1 with TRBJ1-4; D unresolved. CDR1 and CDR2 (germline): LGHDT, YNNKEL (reference sequence). The V end was cut by 11 bases, the J end by 6 bases, with 16 bases between. This CDR3 contains 13 residues. CDR3 residues: CAGIGPHHEKLFF. DNA of the CDR3: TGTGCCGGCATTGGGCCCCATCATGAAAAACTGTTTTTT.

CDR3: CASSEGRGGQPQHF. CDR3 coding DNA: TGTGCCAGCAGTGAGGGGAGGGGAGGACAGCCCCAGCATTTT. This rearrangement joins TRBV9 to TRBJ1-5; possible D gene TRBD1, 5 bases. The ends were cut back, 5 bases at V and 7 bases at J, with 16 bases in the middle. Germline lookup yields CDR1 SGDLS and CDR2 YYNGEE. This CDR3 is built from 14 residues.

On this clonotype: The DNA is omitted, as the CDR3 cannot be located on it reliably, and the CDR3 follows TCRdb's listing. CDR3 region: CAWSVWGMGSFF. The J gene is TRBJ1-1, the V gene TRBV30; the table names TRBD1, a call not compared with the DNA. Germline CDR1 reads GTSNPN; CDR2 reads SVGIG (reference sequence). Both ends counted, the CDR3 spans 12 residues.